Listed here are 20 T cell receptor beta chains from one sample, sequenced in a study of shared clonotypes between healthy human individuals. Selected positively for CCR7 and CD45RO-negative, naive CD8 cells excluded terminally differentiated effector memory CD45RA+ cells. Profiling relied on immunoSEQ multiplex PCR, and the TCRdb table lists in-frame clones only, not all of them. This sample has some 2,100,000 clones, with approximately 94% found just once. The sequenced sample consisted of naive CD8+ T cells from PBMCs. The receptors come from a young man in good health. Some clones in this sample may be carry-over from other donors' samples.

This chain links TRBV7-9 with TRBJ1-2, with D possibly TRBD1 on 5 matching bases. The CDR3 totals 14 residues. Germline lookup yields CDR1 SEHNR and CDR2 FQNEAQ (reference sequence). Trimming stripped 1 base from V and 4 bases from J, with 10 bases between. The CDR3 DNA reads as TGTGCCAGCAGCTTAGTTCTGGGGCCCTATGGCTACACCTTC. Translating gives CASSLVLGPYGYTF. The full variable domain, completed using reference TRBV7-9 and TRBJ1-2, is DTGVSQNPRHKITKRGQNVTFRCDPISEHNRLYWYRQTLGQGPEFLTYFQNEAQLEKSRLLSDRFSAERPKGSFSTLEIQRTEQGDSAMYLCASSLVLGPYGYTFGSGTRLTVV.

About this clone: The same CDR3 also results from other DNA sequences found in this sample. The genes are TRBV27 and TRBJ2-3; D remains unclear. This CDR3 contains 14 residues. Germline CDR1 MNHEY, CDR2 SMNVEV (reference sequence). V was cut by 0 bases and J by 0 bases, with 4 bases left in between. The CDR3 protein is CASSLSSSTDTQYF. The CDR3 nucleotides read TGTGCCAGCAGTTTATCTTCTAGCACAGATACGCAGTATTTT.

This chain uses TRBV18 with TRBJ2-3; 7 nucleotides line up with TRBD1. Germline-derived CDR1 and CDR2 are KGHSH and LQKENI. This CDR3 has 16 residues. The J segment lost 3 bases and the V segment lost 4 bases, leaving 10 bases of the junction unmatched. The CDR3 sequence is CASSLVQRGRTDTQYF. The CDR3, as DNA: TGTGCCAGCTCACTCGTGCAGAGGGGGCGGACAGATACGCAGTATTTT.

The V gene is TRBV7-9, the J gene TRBJ2-3; TRBD2 matches at 14 bases. The CDR3 runs to 19 residues. Per germline, CDR1 SEHNR and CDR2 FQNEAQ (reference sequence). The V segment lost 6 bases and the J segment 0 bases; nucleotides outside the gene matches: 11. The CDR3 loop reads CASRPTPGTSGSSTDTQYF. For the CDR3, the DNA is TGTGCCAGCAGACCCACCCCAGGGACTAGCGGGAGCAGCACAGATACGCAGTATTTT.

The gene calls are TRBV20-1 and TRBJ2-7; D call uncertain. V was cut by 2 bases and J by 3 bases, with 5 bases left in between. Germline V lookup: CDR1 DFQATT, CDR2 SNEGSKA (reference sequence). The CDR3 covers 11 residues. The DNA for the CDR3 is TGCAGTGCTAGATGGAGCTACGAGCAGTACTTC. Amino acid sequence: CSARWSYEQYF.

V and J are TRBV7-9 and TRBJ2-1, with 8 bases fitting TRBD1. V lost 8 bases, J lost 0 bases, and 3 bases stayed unmatched. The germline V gene has CDR1 SEHNR and CDR2 FQNEAQ (reference sequence). The length of the CDR3 is 14 residues. The CDR3 nucleotides are TGTGCCAGCGGACAGGGAGGCTCCTACAATGAGCAGTTCTTC. It translates to CASGQGGSYNEQFF.

This clone was seen only once. The rearrangement links TRBV30 to TRBJ2-7; TRBD2 matches 10 bases. The germline V gene has CDR1 GTSNPN and CDR2 SVGIG (reference sequence). The CDR3 has 16 amino acids. The V gene end was trimmed by 1 base and the J gene end by 6 bases; junction bases not matched to a gene: 12. This CDR3 is CAWSGVSPSGSLEQYF. The CDR3 DNA sequence: TGTGCCTGGAGTGGTGTTTCCCCTAGCGGGAGCCTCGAGCAGTACTTC.

This chain joins TRBV9 and TRBJ1-1, with TRBD1 matching 9 bases. The CDR3 covers 14 residues. V lost 4 bases to trimming and J lost 4 bases; unmatched junction nucleotides: 5. CDR1 is SGDLS and CDR2 is YYNGEE in the germline V gene. CDR3 sequence: CASSLETGGTEAFF. CDR3 coding DNA: TGTGCCAGCAGCCTAGAGACAGGGGGCACTGAAGCTTTCTTT.

The chain recombines TRBV5-6 with TRBJ2-5; a weak D match, TRBD2 (6 bases). The DNA end favors TRBJ2-7, so the J call may be wrong. There are 14 residues in the CDR3. CDR1 is SGHDT, CDR2 YYEEEE, per germline. The CDR3 DNA sequence: TGTGCCAGCAGCTTGGGCGGGACTGCCTACGAGCAGTACTTC. Residues: CASSLGGTAYEQYF.

The genes are TRBV4-2 and TRBJ2-1; 7 bases line up with TRBD2. Per germline, CDR1 LGHNA and CDR2 YNFKEQ. CDR3 length: 17 amino acids. V trimming: 0 bases; J trimming: 8 bases; junction bases outside the gene matches: 13. The CDR3 coding sequence is TGTGCCAGCAGCCAAGAGGTCCTAGCGGAGGGGATCTATGAGCAGTTCTTC. Its protein product is CASSQEVLAEGIYEQFF.

This chain joins TRBV5-1 and TRBJ2-1; 10 bases are a match to TRBD2. Trimming cost V 7 bases and J 8 bases; bases outside gene matches: 9. CDR1 is SGHRS and CDR2 is YFSETQ in the germline V gene. The CDR3 covers 14 residues. The CDR3 nucleotides read TGCGCCAGCCCCGGGACTAGCGTTGTCGATGAGCAGTTCTTC. This encodes CASPGTSVVDEQFF.

The V call is TRBV5-1, the J call TRBJ1-1, with 8 bases matching TRBD1. Losses at the gene ends were 3 bases for V and 7 bases for J; bases not matched to a gene: 5. The CDR3 length is 13 residues. Germline V lookup: CDR1 SGHRS, CDR2 YFSETQ. The CDR3 sequence is CASSWGTGFEAFF. CDR3 nucleotides: TGCGCCAGCAGCTGGGGGACAGGCTTTGAAGCTTTCTTT.

A single count supports this clone. V usage is TRBV4-2 and J usage is TRBJ2-3, with a weak D call TRBD2 (6 bases). The CDR3 is 17 amino acids. V lost 3 bases and J lost 2, with 18 bases in between. Germline V gene sequence: CDR1 LGHNA, CDR2 YNFKEQ. CDR3 sequence reads: CASSQGETRYLTDTQYF. CDR3 DNA sequence: TGTGCCAGCAGCCAGGGGGAGACTAGATATCTCACAGATACGCAGTATTTT.

This clone was seen just once. The gene calls are TRBV15 and TRBJ2-6; D remains ambiguous. V lost 3 bases and J 4 bases, leaving 7 bases between the germline ends. The CDR3 contains 14 residues. CDR1 and CDR2 from the germline V gene are LNHNV and YYDKDF (reference sequence). The CDR3 spells CATSRGLGANVLTF. The DNA of the CDR3 is TGTGCCACCAGCAGGGGTCTCGGGGCCAACGTCCTGACTTTC. Drawing the rest from reference TRBV15 and TRBJ2-6, the complete variable domain is DAMVIQNPRYQVTQFGKPVTLSCSQTLNHNVMYWYQQKSSQAPKLLFHYYDKDFNNEADTPDNFQSRRPNTSFCFLDIRSPGLGDTAMYLCATSRGLGANVLTFGAGSRLTVL.

The J gene is TRBJ2-3, the V gene TRBV5-6; 8 positions match TRBD2. V gave up 5 bases and J gave up 0 bases; unmatched junction bases: 5. The CDR3 covers 15 residues. Germline V gene lookup returns CDR1 SGHDT and CDR2 YYEEEE. CDR3 bases: TGTGCCAGCAGGGTACTAGCGGAAAGCACAGATACGCAGTATTTT. Translating gives CASRVLAESTDTQYF. The whole variable domain, filled in from reference TRBV5-6 and TRBJ2-3, reads DAGVTQSPTHLIKTRGQQVTLRCSPKSGHDTVSWYQQALGQGPQFIFQYYEEEERQRGNFPDRFSGHQFPNYSSELNVNALLLGDSALYLCASRVLAESTDTQYFGPGTRLTVL.

With regard to this clone: This same CDR3 is encoded by further DNA sequences in the sample. The chain has TRBV27 and TRBJ2-3; D is possibly TRBD1 or TRBD2 (5 bases each). V lost 0 bases and J 1 base, leaving 11 bases between the germline ends. Germline CDR1 reads MNHEY; CDR2 reads SMNVEV (reference sequence). The CDR3 is 16 residues long. The CDR3 bases are TGTGCCAGCAGTTTATCTCCCGGGGCGGGCACAGATACGCAGTATTTT. Amino acid sequence: CASSLSPGAGTDTQYF.

This sequence joins TRBV4-2 and TRBJ2-3; D gene ambiguous. V lost 1 base to trimming and J lost 0 bases, with 8 bases between them. This CDR3 is built from 15 residues. In germline, CDR1 is LGHNA, CDR2 YNFKEQ. The CDR3 DNA is TGTGCCAGCAGCCAAGGGGATGTTAGCACAGATACGCAGTATTTT. The encoded protein is CASSQGDVSTDTQYF.

This clone was observed a single time. The chain joins TRBV5-4 to TRBJ2-7; D unclear. Germline V gene lookup returns CDR1 SGHNT and CDR2 YYREEE (reference sequence). This CDR3 has 13 amino acids. V lost 6 bases and J lost 6, with 16 bases in between. CDR3 DNA: TGTGCCAGCACCTACCCAGAAGAAAGCGAGCAGTACTTC. This gives the protein CASTYPEESEQYF.

The rearrangement links TRBV30 to TRBJ1-4, with 10 bases matching TRBD1. Germline CDR1 and CDR2: GTSNPN and SVGIG (reference sequence). The CDR3 sequence is 16 residues long. The trim removed 0 bases at V and 5 bases at J, leaving 6 bases unmatched. The chain's CDR3 is CAWSVPRDRGNEKLFF. The CDR3 nucleotides are TGTGCCTGGAGTGTACCCCGGGACAGGGGAAATGAAAAACTGTTTTTT.

The chain couples TRBV11-2 to TRBJ2-6; unclear D gene. The CDR3 is 16 residues long. The V gene's germline CDR1 is SGHAT and CDR2 FQNNGV. V was pared by 5 bases and J by 4 bases, with 15 bases between. The CDR3 sequence: CASSATWATGANVLTF. The DNA for the CDR3 is TGTGCCAGCAGCGCAACATGGGCAACAGGGGCCAACGTCCTGACTTTC.